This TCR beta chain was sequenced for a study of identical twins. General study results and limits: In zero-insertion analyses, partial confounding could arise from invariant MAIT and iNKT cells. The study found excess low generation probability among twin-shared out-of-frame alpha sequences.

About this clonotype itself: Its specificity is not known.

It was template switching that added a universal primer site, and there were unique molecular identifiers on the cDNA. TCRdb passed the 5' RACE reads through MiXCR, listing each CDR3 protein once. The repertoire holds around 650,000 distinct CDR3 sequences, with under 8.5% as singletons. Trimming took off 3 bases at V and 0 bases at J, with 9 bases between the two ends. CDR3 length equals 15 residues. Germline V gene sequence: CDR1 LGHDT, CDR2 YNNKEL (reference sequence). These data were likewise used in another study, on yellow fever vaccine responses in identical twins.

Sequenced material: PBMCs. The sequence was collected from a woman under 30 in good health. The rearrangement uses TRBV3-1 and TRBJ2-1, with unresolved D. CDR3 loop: CASSHWMSSYNEQFF. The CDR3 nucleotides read TGTGCCAGCAGCCATTGGATGAGCTCCTACAATGAGCAGTTCTTC.